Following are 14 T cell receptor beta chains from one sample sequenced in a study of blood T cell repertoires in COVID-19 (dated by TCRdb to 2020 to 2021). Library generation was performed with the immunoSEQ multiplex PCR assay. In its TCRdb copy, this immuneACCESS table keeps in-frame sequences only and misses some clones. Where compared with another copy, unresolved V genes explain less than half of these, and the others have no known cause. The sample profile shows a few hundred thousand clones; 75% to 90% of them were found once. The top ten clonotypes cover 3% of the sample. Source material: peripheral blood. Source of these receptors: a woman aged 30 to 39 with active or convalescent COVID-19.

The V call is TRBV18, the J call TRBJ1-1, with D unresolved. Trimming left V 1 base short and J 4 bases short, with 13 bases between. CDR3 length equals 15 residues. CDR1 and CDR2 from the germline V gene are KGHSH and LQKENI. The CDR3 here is CASSPLKGGGTEAFF. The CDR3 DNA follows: TGTGCCAGCTCACCACTGAAGGGAGGAGGCACTGAAGCTTTCTTT.

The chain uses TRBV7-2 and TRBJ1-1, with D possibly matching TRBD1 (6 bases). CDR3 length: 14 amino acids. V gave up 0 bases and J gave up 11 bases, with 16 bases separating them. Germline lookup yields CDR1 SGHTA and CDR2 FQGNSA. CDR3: CASSLAFDRLGAFF. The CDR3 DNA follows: TGTGCCAGCAGCTTAGCCTTCGACAGGTTGGGGGCTTTCTTT. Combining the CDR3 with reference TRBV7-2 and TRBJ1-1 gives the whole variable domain GAGVSQSPSNKVTEKGKDVELRCDPISGHTALYWYRQSLGQGLEFLIYFQGNSAPDKSGLPSDRFSAERTGGSVSTLTIQRTQQEDSAVYLCASSLAFDRLGAFFGQGTRLTVV.

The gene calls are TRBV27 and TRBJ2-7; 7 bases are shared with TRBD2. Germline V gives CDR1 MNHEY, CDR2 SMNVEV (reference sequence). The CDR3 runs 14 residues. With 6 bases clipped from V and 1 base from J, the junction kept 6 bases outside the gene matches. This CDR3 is CASSSSGISYEQYF. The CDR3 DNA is TGTGCCAGCAGCTCTAGCGGTATTTCCTACGAGCAGTACTTC.

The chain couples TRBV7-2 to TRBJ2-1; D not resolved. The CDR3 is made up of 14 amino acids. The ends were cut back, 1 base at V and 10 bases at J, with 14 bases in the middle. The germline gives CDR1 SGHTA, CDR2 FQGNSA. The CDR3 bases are TGTGCCAGCAGCTTAGGTCCTGGGCGTTTCGAGCAGTTCTTC. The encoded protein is CASSLGPGRFEQFF.

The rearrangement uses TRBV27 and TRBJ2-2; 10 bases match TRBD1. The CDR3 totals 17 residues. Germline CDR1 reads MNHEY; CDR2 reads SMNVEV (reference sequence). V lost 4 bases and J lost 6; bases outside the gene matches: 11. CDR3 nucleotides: TGTGCCAGCAGTTCGCCTGCCGGGACAGGGGTCCCCGGGGAGCTGTTTTTT. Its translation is CASSSPAGTGVPGELFF.

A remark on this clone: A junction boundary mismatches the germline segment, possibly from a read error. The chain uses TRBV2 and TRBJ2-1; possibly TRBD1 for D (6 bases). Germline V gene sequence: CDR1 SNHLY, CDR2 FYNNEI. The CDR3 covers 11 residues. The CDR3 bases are TGTGCCAGCGGGGGCTACGATGAGCAGTTCTTC. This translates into CASGGYDEQFF.

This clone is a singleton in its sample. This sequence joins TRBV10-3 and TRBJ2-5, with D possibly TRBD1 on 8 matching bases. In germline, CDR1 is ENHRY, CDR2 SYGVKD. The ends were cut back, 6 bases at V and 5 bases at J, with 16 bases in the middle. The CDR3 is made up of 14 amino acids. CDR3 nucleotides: TGTGCCATCAGCGCAACAGGGGGGGAGGAGACCCAGTACTTC. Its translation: CAISATGGEETQYF.

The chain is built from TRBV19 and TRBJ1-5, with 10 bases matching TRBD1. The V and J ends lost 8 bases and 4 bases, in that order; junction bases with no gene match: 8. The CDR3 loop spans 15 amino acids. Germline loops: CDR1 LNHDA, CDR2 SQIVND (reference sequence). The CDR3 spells CASRLWGQGNQPQHF. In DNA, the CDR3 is TGTGCCAGTCGATTGTGGGGACAGGGGAATCAGCCCCAGCATTTT.

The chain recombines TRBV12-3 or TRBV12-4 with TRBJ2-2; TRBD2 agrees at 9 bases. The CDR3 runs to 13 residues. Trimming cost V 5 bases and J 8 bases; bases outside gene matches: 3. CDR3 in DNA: TGTGCCAGCAGTCTAGGACTAGCGGGGGAGCTGTTTTTT. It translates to CASSLGLAGELFF.

CDR3 DNA: TGTGCCAGCAGTTCCGGGACTAGCGGGGGGGATACGCAGTATTTT. Translated: CASSSGTSGGDTQYF. This chain uses TRBV28 with TRBJ2-3; 15 bases match TRBD2. CDR1 MDHEN and CDR2 SYDVKM come from the germline V gene. V gave up 4 bases and J gave up 6 bases; unmatched junction bases: 2. The CDR3 extends over 15 amino acids.

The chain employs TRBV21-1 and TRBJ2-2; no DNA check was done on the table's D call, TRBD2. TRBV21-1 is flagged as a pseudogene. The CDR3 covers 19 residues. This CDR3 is CASSKEGDSGGLSTGELFF. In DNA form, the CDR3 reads TGTGCCAGCAGCAAAGAAGGGGATAGCGGGGGGCTGAGCACCGGGGAGCTGTTTTTT.

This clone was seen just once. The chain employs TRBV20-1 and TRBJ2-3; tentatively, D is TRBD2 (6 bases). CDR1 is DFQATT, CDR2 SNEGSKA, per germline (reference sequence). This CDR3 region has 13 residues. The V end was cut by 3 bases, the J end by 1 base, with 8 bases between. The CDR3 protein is CSASGGGTDTQYF. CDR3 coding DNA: TGCAGTGCTAGTGGCGGGGGCACAGATACGCAGTATTTT.

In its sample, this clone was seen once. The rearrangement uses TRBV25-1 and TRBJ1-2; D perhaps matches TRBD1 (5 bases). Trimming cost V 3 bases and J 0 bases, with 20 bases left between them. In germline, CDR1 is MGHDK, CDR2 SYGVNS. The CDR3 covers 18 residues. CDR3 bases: TGTGCCAGCAGTGACCTATCGACAGACTCTAAAGCTAACTATGGCTACACCTTC. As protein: CASSDLSTDSKANYGYTF.

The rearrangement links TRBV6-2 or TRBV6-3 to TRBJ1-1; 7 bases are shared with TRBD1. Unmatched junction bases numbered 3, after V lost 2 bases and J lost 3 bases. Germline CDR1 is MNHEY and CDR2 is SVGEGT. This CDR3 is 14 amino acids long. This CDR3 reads CASSYRDSHTEAFF. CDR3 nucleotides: TGTGCCAGCAGTTACCGGGACAGTCACACTGAAGCTTTCTTT.